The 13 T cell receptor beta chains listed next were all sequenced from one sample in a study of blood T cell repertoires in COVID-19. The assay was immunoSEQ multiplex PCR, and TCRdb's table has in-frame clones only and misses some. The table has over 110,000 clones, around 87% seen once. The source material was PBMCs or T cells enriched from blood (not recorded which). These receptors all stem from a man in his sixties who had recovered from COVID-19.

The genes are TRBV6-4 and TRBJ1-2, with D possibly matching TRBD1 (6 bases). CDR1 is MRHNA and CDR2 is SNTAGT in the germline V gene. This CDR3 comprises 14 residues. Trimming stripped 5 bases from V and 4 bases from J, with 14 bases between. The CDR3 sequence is CASSPDRSLYGYTF. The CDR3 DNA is TGTGCCAGCAGTCCTGACAGGTCCCTCTATGGCTACACCTTC.

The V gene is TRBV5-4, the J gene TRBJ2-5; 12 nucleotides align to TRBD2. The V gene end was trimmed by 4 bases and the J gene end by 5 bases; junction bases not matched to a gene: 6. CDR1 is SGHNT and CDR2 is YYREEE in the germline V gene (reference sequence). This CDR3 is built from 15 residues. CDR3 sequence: CASSLRTSGMETQYF. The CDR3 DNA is TGTGCCAGCAGCCTACGGACTAGCGGGATGGAGACCCAGTACTTC.

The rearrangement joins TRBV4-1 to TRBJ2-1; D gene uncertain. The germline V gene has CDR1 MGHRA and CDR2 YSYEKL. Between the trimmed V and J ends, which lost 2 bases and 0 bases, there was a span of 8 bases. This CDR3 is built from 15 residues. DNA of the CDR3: TGCGCCAGCAGCCAAATCGCGGACTCCTACAATGAGCAGTTCTTC. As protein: CASSQIADSYNEQFF.

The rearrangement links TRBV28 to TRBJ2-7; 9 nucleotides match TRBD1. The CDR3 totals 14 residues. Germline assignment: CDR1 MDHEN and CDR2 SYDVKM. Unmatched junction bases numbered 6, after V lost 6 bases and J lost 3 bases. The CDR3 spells CASRLTGGGYEQYF. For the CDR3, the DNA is TGTGCCAGCAGATTGACAGGGGGAGGCTACGAGCAGTACTTC.

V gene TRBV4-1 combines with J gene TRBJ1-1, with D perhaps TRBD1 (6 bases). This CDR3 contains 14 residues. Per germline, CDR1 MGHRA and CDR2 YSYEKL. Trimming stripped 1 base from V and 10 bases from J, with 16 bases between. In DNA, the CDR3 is TGCGCCAGCAGCCAAGGGAACAGGGCTAGGGGAGCTTTCTTT. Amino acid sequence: CASSQGNRARGAFF.

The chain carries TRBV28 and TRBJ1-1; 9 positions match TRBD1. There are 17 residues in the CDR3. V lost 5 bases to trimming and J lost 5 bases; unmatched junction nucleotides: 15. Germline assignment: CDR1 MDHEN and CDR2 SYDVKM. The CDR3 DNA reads TGTGCCAGCAGTCTCCCCGGGACAGGGTTTATCGGAACTGAAGCTTTCTTT. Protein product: CASSLPGTGFIGTEAFF.

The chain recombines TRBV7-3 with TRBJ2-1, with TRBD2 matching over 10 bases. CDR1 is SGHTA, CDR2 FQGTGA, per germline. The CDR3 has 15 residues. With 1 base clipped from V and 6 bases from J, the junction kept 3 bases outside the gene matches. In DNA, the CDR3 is TGTGCCAGCAGCTTAAGTCTAGCGGGGGCCAATGAGCAGTTCTTC. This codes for CASSLSLAGANEQFF.

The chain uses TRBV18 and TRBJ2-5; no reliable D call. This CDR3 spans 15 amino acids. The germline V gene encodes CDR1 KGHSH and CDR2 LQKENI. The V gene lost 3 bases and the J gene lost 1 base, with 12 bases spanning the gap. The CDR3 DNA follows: TGTGCCAGCTCACCGTCTCCGGGTCCCCAAGAGACCCAGTACTTC. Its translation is CASSPSPGPQETQYF.

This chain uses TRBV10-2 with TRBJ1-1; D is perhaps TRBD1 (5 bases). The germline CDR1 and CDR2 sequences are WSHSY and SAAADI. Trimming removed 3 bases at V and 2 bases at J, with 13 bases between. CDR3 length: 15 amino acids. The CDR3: CASSDRDSGNTEAFF. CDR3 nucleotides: TGCGCCAGCAGTGATCGGGACTCCGGCAACACTGAAGCTTTCTTT.

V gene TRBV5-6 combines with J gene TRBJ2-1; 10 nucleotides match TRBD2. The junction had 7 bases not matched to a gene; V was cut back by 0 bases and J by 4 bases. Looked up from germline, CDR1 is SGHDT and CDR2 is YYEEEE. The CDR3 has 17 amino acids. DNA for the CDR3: TGTGCCAGCAGCTTGGGTACAGCGGGAGGGTCTTACAATGAGCAGTTCTTC. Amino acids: CASSLGTAGGSYNEQFF.

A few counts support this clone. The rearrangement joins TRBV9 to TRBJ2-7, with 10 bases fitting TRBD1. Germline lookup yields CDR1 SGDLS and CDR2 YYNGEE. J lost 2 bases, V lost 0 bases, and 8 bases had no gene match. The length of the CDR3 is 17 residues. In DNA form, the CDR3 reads TGTGCCAGCAGCGTAGGATCCGGGGACAGGGGAACCTACGAGCAGTACTTC. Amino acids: CASSVGSGDRGTYEQYF.

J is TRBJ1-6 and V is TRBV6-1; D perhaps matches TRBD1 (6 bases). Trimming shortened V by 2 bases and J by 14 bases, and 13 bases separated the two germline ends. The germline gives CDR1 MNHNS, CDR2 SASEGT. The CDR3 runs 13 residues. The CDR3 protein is CASSERQVLALHF. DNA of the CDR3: TGTGCCAGCAGTGAAAGACAGGTGTTAGCCCTCCACTTT.

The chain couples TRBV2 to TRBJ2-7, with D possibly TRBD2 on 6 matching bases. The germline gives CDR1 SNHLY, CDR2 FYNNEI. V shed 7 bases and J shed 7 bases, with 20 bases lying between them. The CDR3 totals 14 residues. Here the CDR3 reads CASNPFRQGGEQYF. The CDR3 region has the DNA TGTGCCAGCAACCCATTCCGGCAGGGAGGTGAGCAGTACTTC.